The rows below give T cell receptor beta chains drawn from one sample of a study of T cell responses to AZD1222 COVID-19 vaccine. Method: immunoSEQ multiplex PCR; TCRdb's copy keeps in-frame clones and lacks some. The data hold 15,000 to 20,000 clones, with roughly 76% observed a single time. Material: peripheral blood, obtained 28 days after the second AZD1222 dose. The receptor set was obtained from an adult who received the AZD1222 COVID-19 vaccine. CDR3s include the opening cysteine and the closing phenylalanine or tryptophan. The D gene is left open where the match is weak. Part of the rows lack a size; the others show once, few, many or a class for expanded clones.

D gene,J gene,V gene,clone size,CDR3 protein,CDR3 DNA
-,TRBJ1-1,TRBV12-5,-,CASGFPTEFTEAFF,TGTGCTAGTGGTTTCCCGACAGAATTCACTGAAGCTTTCTTT
TRBD1,TRBJ1-4,TRBV27,few,CASSSPTSDRDEKLFF,TGTGCCAGCAGTTCCCCTACATCGGACAGGGACGAAAAACTGTTTTTT
-,TRBJ1-1,TRBV7-2,-,CASSLYSSTALEAFF,TGTGCCAGCAGCTTATATTCCTCCACCGCGCTTGAAGCTTTCTTT
-,TRBJ1-1,TRBV5-5,-,CASSPPAQGNTEAFF,TGTGCCAGCAGCCCCCCCGCACAGGGGAACACTGAAGCTTTCTTT
-,TRBJ2-1,TRBV5-8,-,CASSRDSQGNEQFF,TGTGCCAGCAGCCGGGATAGCCAAGGCAATGAGCAGTTCTTC
-,TRBJ1-4,TRBV28,-,CASSLVGGEKLFF,TGTGCCAGCAGTTTGGTCGGGGGTGAAAAACTGTTTTTT
-,TRBJ2-5,TRBV30,-,CASTLRAGLYQETQYF,TGTGCCTCGACTTTGAGGGCAGGGCTGTACCAAGAGACCCAGTACTTC
-,TRBJ1-5,TRBV9,-,CASSPEGLGGQPQHF,TGTGCCAGCAGCCCAGAGGGGTTAGGGGGTCAGCCCCAGCATTTT
-,TRBJ1-1,TRBV11-3,once,CASSSSREAEAFF,TGTGCCAGCAGCTCTAGCCGGGAAGCGGAAGCTTTCTTT
-,TRBJ2-7,TRBV20-1,-,CSAGLTYEQYF,TGCAGTGCTGGACTGACCTACGAGCAGTACTTC
-,TRBJ2-3,TRBV5-1,-,CASSLVGWGAALTDTQYF,TGCGCCAGCAGCTTGGTGGGGTGGGGGGCAGCCCTCACAGATACGCAGTATTTT
-,TRBJ2-7,TRBV7-2,-,CASSPLGGDYEQYF,TGTGCCAGCAGCCCTCTCGGGGGAGACTACGAGCAGTACTTC
-,TRBJ1-3,TRBV18,-,CASSPLTGGSGNTIYF,TGTGCCAGCTCGCCACTTACGGGGGGTTCTGGAAACACCATATATTTT
TRBD1,TRBJ1-1,TRBV11-2,once,CASSLDYTGAMNTEAFF,TGTGCCAGCAGCTTAGATTATACAGGGGCCATGAACACTGAAGCTTTCTTT
-,TRBJ1-2,TRBV2,once,CASSEEPGVRYGYTF,TGTGCCAGCAGTGAAGAGCCAGGGGTTCGGTATGGCTACACCTTC
-,TRBJ1-3,TRBV10-3,-,CAITPGGFSGNTIYF,TGTGCCATCACCCCCGGAGGGTTCTCTGGAAACACCATATATTTT
TRBD1,TRBJ2-7,TRBV6-2/TRBV6-3,-,CASSLGQGASEQYF,TGTGCCAGCAGTTTGGGTCAGGGGGCGTCCGAGCAGTACTTC
-,TRBJ1-5,TRBV2,-,CASGRGPNQPQHF,TGTGCCAGCGGTCGCGGGCCAAATCAGCCCCAGCATTTT
TRBD2,TRBJ2-2,TRBV7-2,-,CASSYLSLAGTGELFF,TGTGCCAGCAGCTACTTGAGCTTAGCGGGGACCGGGGAGCTGTTTTTT
TRBD2,TRBJ2-7,TRBV15,-,CATSKTSGRGSSYEQYF,TGTGCCACCAGTAAAACTAGCGGGAGGGGGAGCTCCTACGAGCAGTACTTC
TRBD1,TRBJ2-1,TRBV5-1,few,CASSLGQVGDEQFF,TGCGCCAGCAGCCTGGGACAGGTAGGGGATGAGCAGTTCTTC
-,TRBJ2-7,TRBV6-5,medium-sized,CASSTGFYEQYF,TGTGCCAGCAGCACAGGGTTCTACGAGCAGTACTTC
TRBD1,TRBJ2-7,TRBV7-9,once,CASSSMGTGGLVYEQYF,TGTGCCAGCAGCTCGATGGGGACAGGGGGCTTGGTCTACGAGCAGTACTTC
-,TRBJ1-6,TRBV6-6,-,CASSYFSGDTDSPLHF,TGTGCCAGCAGTTACTTCTCAGGGGATACGGATTCACCCCTCCACTTT
-,TRBJ2-2,TRBV11-2,-,CASRTPRGGRFTGELFF,TGTGCCAGCCGAACTCCGAGGGGCGGTCGGTTCACCGGGGAGCTGTTTTTT
TRBD1,TRBJ2-1,TRBV11-2,-,CASSLDWIGTGHEQFF,TGTGCCAGCAGCTTAGATTGGATCGGGACAGGGCATGAGCAGTTCTTC
-,TRBJ1-4,TRBV2,few,CATKYRVHNEKLFF,TGTGCCACGAAATACAGGGTCCATAATGAAAAACTGTTTTTT
-,TRBJ1-6,TRBV2,few,CASIDRRSSPLHF,TGTGCCAGCATTGACAGACGGAGTTCACCCCTCCACTTT
-,TRBJ2-7,TRBV10-2,-,CASRWGTGQYF,TGCGCCAGCAGATGGGGAACGGGGCAGTACTTC
-,TRBJ2-1,TRBV5-6,-,CASSLPLTEQFF,TGTGCCAGCAGCTTACCCCTGACTGAGCAGTTCTTC
TRBD1,TRBJ1-1,TRBV6-6,few,CASSQTTGAREAFF,TGTGCCAGCAGTCAAACCACAGGGGCCCGTGAAGCTTTCTTT
-,TRBJ2-3,TRBV6-1,-,CASSEHGSGYTDTQYF,TGTGCCAGCAGTGAACACGGTAGCGGATACACAGATACGCAGTATTTT
-,TRBJ2-4,TRBV7-2,once,CASSLLESSKNIQYF,TGTGCCAGCAGCTTATTGGAGTCGTCCAAAAACATTCAGTACTTC
-,TRBJ2-3,TRBV29-1,few,CSVDTDTQYF,TGCAGCGTCGACACAGATACGCAGTATTTT
-,TRBJ1-1,TRBV3-1/TRBV3-2,-,CASSQEGGTEAFF,TGTGCCAGCAGCCAAGAGGGAGGGACTGAAGCTTTCTTT
-,TRBJ1-5,TRBV10-3,-,CAISGGDQPQHF,TGTGCCATCAGTGGGGGGGATCAGCCCCAGCATTTT
-,TRBJ1-2,TRBV19,-,CASSAQGWGYTF,TGTGCCAGTAGTGCTCAAGGTTGGGGCTACACCTTC
-,TRBJ2-1,TRBV6-2/TRBV6-3,once,CASSFQDSSYNEQFF,TGTGCCAGCAGTTTTCAGGATTCCTCCTACAATGAGCAGTTCTTC
-,TRBJ1-5,TRBV6-2/TRBV6-3,-,CASSQQVSNQPQHF,TGTGCCAGCAGTCAACAGGTTAGCAATCAGCCCCAGCATTTT
-,TRBJ1-5,TRBV29-1,-,CSALVNSNQPQHF,TGCAGCGCCCTCGTCAATAGCAATCAGCCCCAGCATTTT
-,TRBJ2-7,TRBV3-1/TRBV3-2,-,CASSPGTYEQYF,TGTGCCAGCAGCCCCGGGACCTACGAGCAGTACTTC
-,TRBJ2-3,TRBV7-2,-,CASSLEASRTDTQYF,TGTGCCAGCAGCTTAGAGGCCAGTAGGACAGATACGCAGTATTTT
-,TRBJ2-5,TRBV20-1,-,CSARDQETQYF,TGCAGTGCTAGAGACCAAGAGACCCAGTACTTC
TRBD2,TRBJ2-7,TRBV18,-,CASSFKREGLDEQYF,TGTGCCAGCTCCTTTAAGCGGGAGGGCCTCGACGAGCAGTACTTC
-,TRBJ2-1,TRBV7-9,-,CASSLAGRYGEQFF,TGTGCCAGCAGCTTAGCCGGTAGATATGGTGAGCAGTTCTTC
-,TRBJ2-7,TRBV30,-,CAWSRGPSSYEQYF,TGTGCCTGGAGCCGGGGCCCAAGCTCCTACGAGCAGTACTTC
TRBD1,TRBJ2-1,TRBV11-2,-,CASSPTGTGILHEQFF,TGTGCCAGCAGCCCAACCGGGACAGGGATTCTCCATGAGCAGTTCTTC
TRBD2,TRBJ2-2,TRBV14,few,CASSQIAGVIAGELFF,TGTGCCAGCAGCCAGATAGCGGGAGTAATCGCCGGGGAGCTGTTTTTT
-,TRBJ1-2,TRBV7-9,-,CASSLDGRITNYGYTF,TGTGCCAGCAGCTTAGATGGGCGCATCACGAACTATGGCTACACCTTC
-,TRBJ2-7,TRBV5-1,few,CASSLTGASYEQYF,TGCGCCAGCAGCTTGACGGGGGCCTCCTACGAGCAGTACTTC
-,TRBJ1-1,TRBV4-2,-,CASSQEGAAATEAFF,TGTGCCAGCAGCCAAGAGGGCGCTGCGGCCACTGAAGCTTTCTTT
-,TRBJ2-7,TRBV12-5,-,CASGLVLGTSVYYEQYF,TGTGCTAGTGGTTTGGTACTAGGGACATCTGTTTACTACGAGCAGTACTTC
TRBD1,TRBJ2-5,TRBV7-9,-,CASSLEIGQAETQYF,TGTGCCAGCAGCTTAGAGATCGGACAGGCGGAGACCCAGTACTTC
TRBD1,TRBJ2-1,TRBV18,few,CASSVGQAYNEQFF,TGTGCCAGCTCGGTGGGACAGGCCTACAATGAGCAGTTCTTC
-,TRBJ1-6,TRBV7-2,-,CASSQDAGGDSPLHF,TGTGCCAGCAGCCAAGATGCGGGGGGCGATTCACCCCTCCACTTT
-,TRBJ1-1,TRBV29-1,-,CSSGTEPFGEAFF,TGCAGCTCCGGGACCGAACCGTTCGGTGAAGCTTTCTTT
TRBD1,TRBJ2-7,TRBV4-2,-,CASSHTGDSREQYF,TGTGCCAGCAGCCACACAGGGGATTCGAGAGAGCAGTACTTC
-,TRBJ1-2,TRBV18,-,CASSPPLEGYGYTF,TGTGCCAGCTCACCACCGCTAGAGGGCTATGGCTACACCTTC
-,TRBJ1-2,TRBV6-5,-,CASSFTGQMGGYTF,TGTGCCAGCAGTTTTACGGGACAAATGGGTGGCTACACCTTC